This T cell receptor beta chain was sequenced in a study of T-cell memory formation after mild COVID-19. Study outcomes and limitations: Prior to infection, memory already included some responding clones, suggesting cross-reactive memory joined. Contracting clones from day 15 to 85 had balanced CD4/CD8; later expanders favoured CD4+.

TCRdb independently ran MiXCR on the 5' RACE reads; one entry per CDR3 protein. The table has about 470,000 distinct CDR3 sequences, around a sixth seen once; the top ten hold around an eighth. The table lists this clonotype with a few counts. No antigen is known for it. The receptor was derived from an adult woman who had mild COVID-19 (a few samples of this study predate the infection). Cell type and time point are not known. Material: PBMCs or a T cell subset sorted from them (not recorded which).

CDR3 sequence reads: CASSLGAGVAEAFF. The CDR3 coding sequence is TGCGCCAGCAGCCTGGGGGCAGGGGTGGCTGAAGCTTTCTTT. This sequence joins TRBV5-1 and TRBJ1-1; D is possibly TRBD1 (6 bases). The length of the CDR3 is 14 residues. Trimming left V 4 bases short and J 6 bases short, with 16 bases between. Looked up from germline, CDR1 is SGHRS and CDR2 is YFSETQ.